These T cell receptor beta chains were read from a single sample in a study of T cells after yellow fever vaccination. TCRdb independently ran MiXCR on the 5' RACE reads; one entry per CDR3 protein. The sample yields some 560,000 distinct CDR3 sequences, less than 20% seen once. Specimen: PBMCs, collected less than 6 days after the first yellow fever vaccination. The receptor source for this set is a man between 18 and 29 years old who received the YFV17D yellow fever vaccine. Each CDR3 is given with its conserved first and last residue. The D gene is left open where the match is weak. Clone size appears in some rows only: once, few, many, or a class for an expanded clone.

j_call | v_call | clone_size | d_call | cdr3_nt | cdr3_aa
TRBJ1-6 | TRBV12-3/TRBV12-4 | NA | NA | TGTGCCAGCAGATGGACCGGGGATCGGGATTCACCCCTCCACTTT | CASRWTGDRDSPLHF
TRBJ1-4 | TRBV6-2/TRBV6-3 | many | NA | TGTGCCAGCAGTCCCGGGGATGAAAAACTGTTTTTT | CASSPGDEKLFF
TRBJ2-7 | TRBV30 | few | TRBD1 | TGTGCCTGGGGAGGAGACAGGGTCACAGTGTACTTC | CAWGGDRVTVYF
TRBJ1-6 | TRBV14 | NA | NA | TGTGCCAGCAGCCCTCGGACGGATTCACCCCTCCACTTT | CASSPRTDSPLHF
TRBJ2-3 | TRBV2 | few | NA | TGTGCCATCAAGGAGGGGGCTGGCACAGATACGCAGTATTTT | CAIKEGAGTDTQYF
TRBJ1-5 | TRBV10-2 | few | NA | TGCGCCAGCAGTGAGCTCCTACTTTTTCAGCCCCAGCATTTT | CASSELLLFQPQHF
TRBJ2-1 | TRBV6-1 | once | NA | TGTGCCAGCAGCACGGTCCCGGGGAGTGAGCAGTTCTTC | CASSTVPGSEQFF
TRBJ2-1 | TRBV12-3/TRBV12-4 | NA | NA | TGTGCCAGCAGTTTAGCCGGGGTCCATGAGCAGTTCTTC | CASSLAGVHEQFF
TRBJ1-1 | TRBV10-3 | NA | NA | TGTGCGATCAAATCGGGCAGTTACTACACTGAAGCTTTCTTT | CAIKSGSYYTEAFF
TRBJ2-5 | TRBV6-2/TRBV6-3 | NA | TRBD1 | TGTGCCAGCAGAACCACTCAACAGGGGTCCGGCGAGACCCAGTACTTC | CASRTTQQGSGETQYF
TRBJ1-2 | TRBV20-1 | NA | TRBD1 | TGCAGTGCTAGAGATCGGGACAGGAGAAACTATGGCTACACCTTC | CSARDRDRRNYGYTF
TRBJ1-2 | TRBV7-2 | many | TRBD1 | TGTGCCAGCAGGCCAACCGGGACAGGGGGCGATGGCTACACCTTC | CASRPTGTGGDGYTF
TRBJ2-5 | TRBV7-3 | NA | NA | TGTGCCAGCAGCTTAATGGGTGCGGGGACTCAAGAGACCCAGTACTTC | CASSLMGAGTQETQYF
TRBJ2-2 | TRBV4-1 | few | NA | TGCGCCAGCAGCCAAGGAGCGGAAACCGGGGAGCTGTTTTTT | CASSQGAETGELFF
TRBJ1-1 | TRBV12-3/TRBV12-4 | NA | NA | TGTGCCAGCAGTTTGAGGGCGGGGGCTTTCTTT | CASSLRAGAFF